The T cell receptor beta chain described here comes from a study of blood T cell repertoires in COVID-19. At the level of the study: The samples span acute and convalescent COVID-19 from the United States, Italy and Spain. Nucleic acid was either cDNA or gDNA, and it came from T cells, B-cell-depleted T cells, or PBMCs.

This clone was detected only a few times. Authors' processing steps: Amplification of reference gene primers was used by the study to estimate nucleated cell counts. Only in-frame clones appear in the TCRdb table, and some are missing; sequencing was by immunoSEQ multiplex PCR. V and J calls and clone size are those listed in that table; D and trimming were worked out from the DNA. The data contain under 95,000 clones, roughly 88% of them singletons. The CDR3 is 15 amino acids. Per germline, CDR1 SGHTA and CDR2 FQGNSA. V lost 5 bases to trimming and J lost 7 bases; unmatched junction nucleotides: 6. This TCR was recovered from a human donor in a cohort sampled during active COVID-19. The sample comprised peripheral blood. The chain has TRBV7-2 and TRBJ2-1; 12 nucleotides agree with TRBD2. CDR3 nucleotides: TGTGCCAGCAGCAAGACTAGCGGGGGAGATAATGAGCAGTTCTTC. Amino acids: CASSKTSGGDNEQFF.